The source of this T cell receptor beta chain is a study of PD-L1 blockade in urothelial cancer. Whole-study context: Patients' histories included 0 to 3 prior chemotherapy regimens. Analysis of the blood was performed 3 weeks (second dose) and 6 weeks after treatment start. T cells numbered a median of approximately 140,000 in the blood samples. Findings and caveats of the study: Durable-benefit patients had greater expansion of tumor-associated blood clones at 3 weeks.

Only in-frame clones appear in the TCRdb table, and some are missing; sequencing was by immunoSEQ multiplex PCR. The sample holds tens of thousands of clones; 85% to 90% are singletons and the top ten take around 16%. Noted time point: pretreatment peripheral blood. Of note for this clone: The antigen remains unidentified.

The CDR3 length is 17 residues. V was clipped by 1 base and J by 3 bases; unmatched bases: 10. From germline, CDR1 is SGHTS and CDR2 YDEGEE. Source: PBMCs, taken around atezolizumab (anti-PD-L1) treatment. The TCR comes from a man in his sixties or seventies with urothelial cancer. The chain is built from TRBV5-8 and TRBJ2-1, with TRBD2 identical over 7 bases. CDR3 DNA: TGTGCCAGCAGCTTGTACATGGGGGAGGGCCTCTACAATGAGCAGTTCTTC. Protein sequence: CASSLYMGEGLYNEQFF. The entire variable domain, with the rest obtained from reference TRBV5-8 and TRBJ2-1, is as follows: EAGVTQSPTHLIKTRGQQATLRCSPISGHTSVYWYQQALGLGLQFLLWYDEGEERNRGNFPPRFSGRQFPNYSSELNVNALELEDSALYLCASSLYMGEGLYNEQFFGPGTRLTVL.